The present T cell receptor beta chain was sequenced within a study of cytomegalovirus exposure and HLA in healthy donors (dated by TCRdb to the late 2010s). The study in broad terms: In an earlier analysis of under 750 of the donors, 276 Gb of sequence data and 100 million or so unique TCR beta sequences from 150 million to 200 million T cells were reported. Roughly 290 gigabases of sequencing data and approximately 92 million unique TCR sequences made up an early release that covered 500 to 650 HLA-typed donors. Of the 300 to 400 genotyped donors, approximately 80% fell in the genetic ancestry cluster associated with self-reported Caucasian donors. The study aimed to test whether cataloging public T cell receptors could reveal signatures of past pathogen exposure. The study profiled the T cell repertoires of under 850 subjects by immunosequencing and related them to cytomegalovirus serostatus. In addition to the first cohort of 666 subjects, a separate validation cohort of some 120 different subjects was used. The study combined high-throughput TCR immunosequencing, statistical association of individual TCRs with disease status, and machine learning to predict cytomegalovirus infection status. A later analysis re-examined previously published TCR beta repertoires from about 670 donors and added high-resolution HLA genotyping to investigate patterns of TCR occurrence. Rather than drawing on any new phenotypic data, the later analysis identified candidate immune exposures from TCR beta sequences and the way those sequences occurred across donors. To decide whether each TCR beta V gene segment behaved as functional or pseudogenic, an earlier analysis of over 500 of the donors relied on high-throughput TCR beta sequencing. Donor age, sex, ethnicity and CMV serostatus were compiled together with the repertoire data. A later genetic analysis took genome-wide SNP genotypes for about three fifths of the 666 donors and used that subset as a discovery cohort. All discovery cohort repertoires had been generated on a single sequencing platform. Both class I and class II loci were covered by HLA typing, at four-digit resolution. Typing coverage varied by locus: roughly 629-640 donors for A, B, C, DRB1 and DQB1; some 520 for DQA1; more than 600 for DPA1; roughly 470 for DPB1. Because of strong linkage in the cohort, 5 or 6 DR-DQ haplotypes were treated as single units for association and clustering. Among around 400 genotyped donors of the cohort, an average of around 240,000 unique TCR beta nucleotide sequences were sequenced per donor, about a sixth of them non-productive. Beyond this particular receptor, the publication reports: Most TCR sequences were seen in very few donors, while some public TCRs were found in many individuals. A further reported finding was that TCR beta sequences accurately predicted the HLA-A and HLA-B alleles for most subjects in the first cohort. A later analysis found that TCR association rates varied across HLA loci, with DRB1 alleles showing the most associated TCRs and HLA-C alleles the fewest. A group of highly shared sequence variants was considered likely to be a technical artifact of the sequencing pipeline. In vitro tests confirmed that a few of the cytomegalovirus-associated TCR beta chains recognize cytomegalovirus antigens. The classifier was reported to diagnose cytomegalovirus status with high specificity and sensitivity in both the original cohort and the validation cohort. Because HLA typing was unavailable for some donors at each locus, only the typed subset was used in association tests. In this cohort, only TCR beta chains were sequenced, and detectable features were limited by the absence of alpha or paired-chain data. In a later analysis, most CMV-associated TCR beta chains were found to appear HLA-restricted, with HLA associations seemingly driven largely by CMV exposure. The authors suggested that the approach could potentially be generalized to other disease states and immunological phenotypes. For the cohort, immune exposure information was limited to CMV serostatus. In the study, some 160 TCR beta chains were listed as associated with cytomegalovirus. In a later genetic analysis, fewer N-insertions in productive TCRs were reported among donors in an Asian-associated ancestry cluster than the approximately 670-donor mean. When HLA alleles, especially DR and DQ, strongly co-occurred, TCR associations were difficult to assign to individual alleles. The earlier analysis of 587 of the donors excluded about 16 rarely observed V segments, including chromosome 9 orphons, because counts were too low. V-gene and J-gene trimming of TCR beta chains was associated with a missense DCLRE1C variant in a later genetic analysis, and the association was replicated in an independent cohort. The 87-base-pair reads could not distinguish some IMGT-functional V segments, including TRBV6-2 and TRBV6-3, so those segments were excluded. A later analysis associated about 16,000 TCR beta sequences with specific HLA alleles at a false discovery rate of 0.05. Roughly uniform sequencing depth across donors was assumed in presence/absence analyses, although this assumption may not hold. An earlier analysis of 450 to 750 of the donors showed that most TCR beta V segments appeared in productive rearrangements either about 87% or about 30% of the time, which broadly matched IMGT annotations. Linkage disequilibrium might explain the correlated functional status among segregating V segments, but an unknown experimental factor could not be excluded. Compared with equally common non-associated chains, HLA-associated TCR beta chains in a later analysis were more clonally expanded and had lower generation probabilities. According to a later analysis, parvovirus B19, influenza, CMV and Epstein-Barr virus appeared linked to several top co-occurrence clusters.

With respect to this clone: It lacks a known antigen. There are no base qualities to consult, and no much larger clone falls within one base.

The cohort consisted of 666 healthy bone marrow donors. At the time of sampling, every cohort member was nominally healthy, though immune exposures that went unrecorded were likely present. The donor tested CMV seronegative, placing the donor among the 350 or so seronegative members of the cohort. Each donor provided a peripheral blood sample, and peripheral blood mononuclear cells were used for TCR beta sequencing. Genomic DNA was extracted from the blood cell samples with the Qiagen DNeasy Blood Extraction Kit. Libraries were prepared through the immunoSEQ multiplex PCR assay. For the multiplex PCR, a mixture combining 60 forward primers for TCR Vbeta segments and 13 reverse primers for TCR Jbeta segments was used. A multiplex PCR assay on genomic DNA amplified the CDR3 region of rearranged TCR beta genes. Amplified TCR beta libraries were sequenced as 87-base-pair reads on the Illumina HiSeq System. On the study's bioinformatics: Across the roughly 600 repertoires, a later analysis counted tens of millions of unique TCR beta chains, 9.5 million to 13 million of which were shared by at least two donors. A nearest-neighbor algorithm error-corrected the raw reads and collapsed the reads into unique sequences, merging closely related sequences to remove PCR and sequencing errors. CDR3 sequences were aligned to IMGT reference sequences to assign V, D and J gene segments. For a sequence to be retained, a match of at least six nucleotides was required to both a V gene segment and a J gene segment. A rearrangement was called productive if the CDR3 had no stop codons and remained in frame with V and J, and every other rearrangement was called non-productive. Following IMGT convention, CDR3 was defined as the stretch from the second conserved V-encoded cysteine to the conserved J-encoded phenylalanine. In an earlier analysis of around 570 of the donors, sequences lacking an unambiguous match to a single V gene segment were excluded. In an earlier analysis of 450 to 750 of the donors, a V segment was called functional when productive rearrangements were above 56.7%, and segregating when the standard deviation between donors exceeded 5%. A statistical classification framework was built for diagnosing cytomegalovirus status from the catalog of TCR beta chain sequences. In a later analysis, V and J genes were assigned by comparing TCR nucleotide sequences against IMGT/GENE-DB human TR gene sequences. The TCRdist pipeline was used in a later analysis to assign CDR3 sequences and most-parsimonious VDJ recombination scenarios. In a later analysis, each TCR beta chain was defined by its CDR3 amino acid sequence together with its V-gene family, and reads without a unique V-gene family were excluded. In a later analysis, around 650 highly shared, low-generation-probability nucleotide sequences were removed to address suspected cross-contamination and a sequencing artifact. A later analysis calculated a clonal expansion index for each public chain from normalized within-repertoire ranks of inferred template counts. In a later analysis, generation probabilities were computed using a VDJ recombination model fitted to out-of-frame rearrangements, and the results were checked against IGoR. In a later analysis, TCR-TCR, TCR-HLA and TCR-CMV co-occurrence was scored with hypergeometric tests, and a repertoire-size bias correction was applied to TCR pairs. To estimate false discovery rates, a later analysis permuted the HLA or CMV assignments 20 times. In a later analysis, co-occurring TCRs were grouped using DBSCAN, and TCRdist sequence similarity was added for clustering within HLA-allele-positive subsets. Repertoires with fewer than 30,000 or more than 120,000 public chains, plus five repertoires with anomalous nucleotide sharing, were excluded from co-occurrence clustering. Entries here come from immuneACCESS through TCRdb and include only in-frame sequences with V and J called. Some clones fail to appear in such tables; in the studies checked, an unresolved V gene covers under half of the shortfall, and the cause of the remainder is unknown. That table furnishes V, J and clone size, whereas the DNA furnished D and trimming. The sample table lists about 140,000 clones, approximately 71% of them with a count of one. The ten largest clones add up to approximately 4.9% of the sample.

The V end loses 2 bases and the J end loses 0 bases, and a stretch of 6 bases separates them. From its cysteine to its phenylalanine, the CDR3 spans 14 amino acids. Only CDR3 DNA is held: 42 bases, read in frame from base 1. CDR1 LNHDA and CDR2 SQIVND are derived from the germline V gene (reference sequence). This receptor was identified in a woman between 45 and 60 years old in good health and CMV-seronegative. What was sequenced was PBMCs. Here the chain combines TRBV19 and TRBJ2-3; 5 matching bases give a weak D call of TRBD1. In nucleotide form, the sequence is TGTGCCAGTAGTATACCAGGGAGCACAGATACGCAGTATTTT. It translates to CASSIPGSTDTQYF.